A single sample is the source of the 21 T cell receptor beta chains below, sequenced in a study of OX40 agonist ivuxolimab in advanced cancers. Sequencing used immunoSEQ multiplex PCR; TCRdb keeps in-frame clones, though not all of them. In the table there are some 44,000 clones, around 84% of which are singletons. The specimen comprised CD4+ or CD8+ T cells sorted from blood, sampled in a trial of the OX40 agonist ivuxolimab. The receptor set was obtained from an adult with an advanced solid tumor such as melanoma, head and neck, liver or kidney cancer.

The rearrangement uses TRBV7-9 and TRBJ2-1, with unresolved D. CDR3 length equals 13 residues. The ends were cut back, 5 bases at V and 3 bases at J, with 8 bases in the middle. CDR1 SEHNR and CDR2 FQNEAQ come from the germline V gene (reference sequence). The CDR3 coding sequence is TGTGCCAGCAGCGAGGACGTCTACAATGAGCAGTTCTTC. It yields the protein CASSEDVYNEQFF.

The rearrangement links TRBV7-9 to TRBJ1-1, with 7 bases matching TRBD1. Germline trimming cut 4 bases from V and 3 bases from J; bases unmatched to any gene: 2. The CDR3 length is 13 residues. The germline V gene has CDR1 SEHNR and CDR2 FQNEAQ (reference sequence). The CDR3 reads CASSWQGDTEAFF. The DNA of the CDR3 is TGTGCCAGCAGCTGGCAGGGGGACACTGAAGCTTTCTTT.

The chain couples TRBV7-9 to TRBJ1-4; D possibly corresponds to TRBD1 (6 bases). The germline V gene encodes CDR1 SEHNR and CDR2 FQNEAQ (reference sequence). The length of the CDR3 is 13 residues. V was pared by 2 bases and J by 7 bases, with 8 bases between. The CDR3 loop reads CASSLRGGEKLFF. For the CDR3, the DNA is TGTGCCAGCAGCTTAAGAGGGGGTGAAAAACTGTTTTTT.

This clone has more than one count but fewer than ten. CDR3 coding DNA: TGTGCCAGCAGCTCAGGACCGGTTGAGCAGTTCTTC. This codes for CASSSGPVEQFF. This chain links TRBV7-6 with TRBJ2-1; D ambiguous. The CDR3 length is 12 residues. The V gene lost 4 bases and the J gene lost 9 bases, with 10 bases spanning the gap. Germline V CDR1 and CDR2: SGHVS, FNYEAQ.

The chain couples TRBV6-6 to TRBJ1-2, with D unresolved. Trimming left V 2 bases short and J 0 bases short, with 10 bases between. CDR3 length: 15 amino acids. Germline V CDR1 and CDR2: MNHNY, SVGAGI (reference sequence). In DNA form, the CDR3 reads TGTGCCAGCAGTTACCTAGCTGCTTCTAACTATGGCTACACCTTC. Protein: CASSYLAASNYGYTF.

The CDR3 DNA reads as TGTGCCAGCAGCTTTGTCACAGATACGCAGTATTTT. The encoded protein is CASSFVTDTQYF. The chain joins TRBV5-6 to TRBJ2-3; no clear D gene. The ends were cut back, 2 bases at V and 2 bases at J, with 3 bases in the middle. The germline V gene encodes CDR1 SGHDT and CDR2 YYEEEE. This CDR3 comprises 12 residues.

This clone was recorded only once. The chain carries TRBV14 and TRBJ2-7; 7 nucleotides agree with TRBD1. CDR3 size: 14 residues. CDR1 is SGHDN, CDR2 FVKESK, per germline. Losses at the gene ends were 0 bases for V and 6 bases for J; bases not matched to a gene: 5. The CDR3 reads CASSQERGLSEQYF. The CDR3 nucleotides are TGTGCCAGCAGCCAAGAGAGGGGGCTTAGCGAGCAGTACTTC.

V is TRBV11-2 and J is TRBJ1-6, with 7 positions matching TRBD1. The CDR3 spans 18 residues. V gave up 4 bases and J gave up 8 bases; unmatched junction bases: 17. Germline V gene data show CDR1 as SGHAT and CDR2 as FQNNGV. In DNA form, the CDR3 reads TGTGCCAGCAGCTCTCCGGGACAGTTCCGGATTTTTGATTCACCCCTCCACTTT. The encoded protein is CASSSPGQFRIFDSPLHF.

In its sample, this clone was seen once. Other DNA variants within this sample encode the same CDR3. The gene calls are TRBV19 and TRBJ2-7; unclear D gene. The germline gives CDR1 LNHDA, CDR2 SQIVND (reference sequence). The CDR3 sequence is 14 residues long. With 1 base removed from V and 0 bases from J, the gap between germline ends came to 7 bases. CDR3 DNA sequence: TGTGCCAGTAGTATAGTCGGCAGCTCCTACGAGCAGTACTTC. Translation gives CASSIVGSSYEQYF.

The CDR3 spells CASGLGAISQPQHF. The CDR3 DNA reads as TGTGCTAGTGGTTTGGGGGCGATTAGTCAGCCCCAGCATTTT. The genes are TRBV12-5 and TRBJ1-5; D remains unclear. Germline CDR1 reads LGHNT; CDR2 reads FRNRAP. With 1 base removed from V and 6 bases from J, the gap between germline ends came to 10 bases. This CDR3 has 14 residues.

The V gene is TRBV6-6, the J gene TRBJ1-2; D is unclear. Per the germline V gene, CDR1 is MNHNY and CDR2 is SVGAGI (reference sequence). With 2 bases removed from V and 5 bases from J, the gap between germline ends came to 12 bases. The CDR3 contains 14 residues. CDR3 coding DNA: TGTGCCAGCAGTTACCTCAGCAGCGAATATGGCTACACCTTC. This sequence encodes CASSYLSSEYGYTF.

This clone was observed a handful of times. Other DNA sequences of this sample code for an identical CDR3. This chain connects TRBV6-5 to TRBJ1-1; no clear D. The CDR3 runs to 12 residues. V lost 6 bases and J 1 base, leaving 6 bases between the germline ends. Germline CDR1 MNHEY, CDR2 SVGAGI. The DNA of the CDR3 is TGTGCCAGCAGAGCAGGGAACACTGAAGCTTTCTTT. This translates into CASRAGNTEAFF.

V usage is TRBV28 and J usage is TRBJ1-1; D gene ambiguous. Trimming pared 4 bases from V and 4 bases from J, leaving 16 bases between. The CDR3 spans 15 residues. The V gene's germline CDR1 is MDHEN and CDR2 SYDVKM. CDR3 in DNA: TGTGCCAGCAGTTCCCCGGACTTACCGGGCACTGAAGCTTTCTTT. Translation gives CASSSPDLPGTEAFF.

This rearrangement joins TRBV9 to TRBJ2-1; 11 bases align to TRBD2. This CDR3 has 15 amino acids. The germline V gene has CDR1 SGDLS and CDR2 YYNGEE. J lost 5 bases, V lost 3 bases, and 4 bases had no gene match. CDR3: CASSGTSGRDNEQFF. The CDR3 coding sequence is TGTGCCAGCAGCGGGACTAGCGGGCGTGACAATGAGCAGTTCTTC.

J is TRBJ1-1 and V is TRBV30; D is perhaps TRBD1 (6 bases). Trimming left V 5 bases short and J 1 base short, with 14 bases between. This CDR3 has 14 residues. Germline-derived CDR1 and CDR2 are GTSNPN and SVGIG (reference sequence). CDR3 nucleotide sequence: TGTGCCTGGGGGAGGGGACAAGGGAACACTGAAGCTTTCTTT. Translated, it gives CAWGRGQGNTEAFF.

This clone was observed once. The chain joins TRBV5-1 to TRBJ1-5; D is unresolved. V dropped 2 bases and J dropped 1 base, with 4 bases sitting between them. There are 13 residues in the CDR3. CDR1 is SGHRS and CDR2 is YFSETQ in the germline V gene. The CDR3 is CASSFLSNQPQHF. DNA for the CDR3: TGCGCCAGCAGCTTCCTAAGCAATCAGCCCCAGCATTTT. The complete variable domain, with remaining parts taken from reference TRBV5-1 and TRBJ1-5, reads KAGVTQTPRYLIKTRGQQVTLSCSPISGHRSVSWYQQTPGQGLQFLFEYFSETQRNKGNFPGRFSGRQFSNSRSEMNVSTLELGDSALYLCASSFLSNQPQHFGDGTRLSIL.

The chain uses TRBV5-1 and TRBJ1-2; TRBD1 agrees at 9 bases. The CDR3 consists of 17 residues. Germline V gene data show CDR1 as SGHRS and CDR2 as YFSETQ. V dropped 0 bases and J dropped 3; count of bases not matched to a gene: 9. CDR3 DNA sequence: TGCGCCAGCAGCTTGGCCATTACAGGGGGCTTGGACTATGGCTACACCTTC. Protein sequence: CASSLAITGGLDYGYTF.

CDR3: CASSQDHSGGNTGELFF. The CDR3 DNA reads TGCGCCAGCAGCCAAGATCACTCAGGGGGCAACACCGGGGAGCTGTTTTTT. The chain has TRBV4-3 and TRBJ2-2; 8 bases are a match to TRBD1. The germline gives CDR1 LGHNA, CDR2 YSLEER. The junction had 5 bases not matched to a gene; V was cut back by 0 bases and J by 2 bases. This CDR3 comprises 17 residues.

The chain recombines TRBV4-1 with TRBJ2-5; no reliable D call. This CDR3 comprises 14 residues. V was shortened by 0 bases and J by 4 bases, with 9 bases between the two germline ends. Germline CDR1 reads MGHRA; CDR2 reads YSYEKL. The CDR3 DNA reads as TGCGCCAGCAGCCAAGAGGTGTCCCCAGAGACCCAGTACTTC. As protein: CASSQEVSPETQYF.

The V call is TRBV9, the J call TRBJ2-5, with D perhaps matching TRBD1 (5 bases). CDR3 length: 15 amino acids. The V end was cut by 0 bases, the J end by 3 bases, with 12 bases between. Germline V lookup: CDR1 SGDLS, CDR2 YYNGEE. Here the CDR3 reads CASSVALGREETQYF. In DNA, the CDR3 is TGTGCCAGCAGCGTAGCTTTGGGCAGGGAAGAGACCCAGTACTTC.

The chain uses TRBV2 and TRBJ2-7, with 7 bases that match TRBD1. V gave up 5 bases and J gave up 3 bases; unmatched junction bases: 4. Looked up from germline, CDR1 is SNHLY and CDR2 is FYNNEI. The CDR3 sequence is 13 residues long. The CDR3 here is CASSYRDSYEQYF. In nucleotides, the CDR3 is TGTGCCAGCAGTTACCGGGACAGCTACGAGCAGTACTTC.